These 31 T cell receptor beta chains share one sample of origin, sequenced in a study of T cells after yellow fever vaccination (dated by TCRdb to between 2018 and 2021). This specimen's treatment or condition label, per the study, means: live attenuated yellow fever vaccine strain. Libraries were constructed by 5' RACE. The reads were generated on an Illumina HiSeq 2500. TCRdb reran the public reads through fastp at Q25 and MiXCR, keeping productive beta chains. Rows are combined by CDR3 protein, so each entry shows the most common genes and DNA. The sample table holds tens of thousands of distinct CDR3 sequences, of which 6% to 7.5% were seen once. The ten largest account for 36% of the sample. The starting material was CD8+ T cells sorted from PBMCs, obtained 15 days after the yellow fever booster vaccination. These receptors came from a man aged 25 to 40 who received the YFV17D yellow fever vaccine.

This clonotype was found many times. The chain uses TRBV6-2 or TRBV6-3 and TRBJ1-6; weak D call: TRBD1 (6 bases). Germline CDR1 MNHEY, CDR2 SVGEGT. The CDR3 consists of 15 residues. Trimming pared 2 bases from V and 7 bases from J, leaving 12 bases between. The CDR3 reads CASSYHREENSPLHF. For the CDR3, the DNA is TGTGCCAGCAGTTACCACAGGGAAGAAAATTCACCCCTCCACTTT.

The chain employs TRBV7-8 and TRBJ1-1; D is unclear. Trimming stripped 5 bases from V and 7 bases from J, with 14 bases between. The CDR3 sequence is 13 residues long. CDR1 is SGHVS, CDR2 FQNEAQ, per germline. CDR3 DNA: TGTGCCAGCAGCCTAGGAGGCGAATTTGAAGCTTTCTTT. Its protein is CASSLGGEFEAFF.

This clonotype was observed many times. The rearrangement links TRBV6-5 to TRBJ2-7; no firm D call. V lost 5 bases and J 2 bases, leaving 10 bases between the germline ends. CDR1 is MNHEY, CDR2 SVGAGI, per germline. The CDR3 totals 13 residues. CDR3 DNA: TGTGCCAGCAGTAGTGATGGGGCCTACGAGCAGTACTTC. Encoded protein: CASSSDGAYEQYF.

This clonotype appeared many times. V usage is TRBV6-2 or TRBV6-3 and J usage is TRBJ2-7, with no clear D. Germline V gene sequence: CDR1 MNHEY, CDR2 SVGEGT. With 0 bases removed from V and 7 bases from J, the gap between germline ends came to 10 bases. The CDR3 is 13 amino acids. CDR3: CASSYSQVREQYF. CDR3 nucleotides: TGTGCCAGCAGTTACTCGCAAGTTCGTGAGCAGTACTTC.

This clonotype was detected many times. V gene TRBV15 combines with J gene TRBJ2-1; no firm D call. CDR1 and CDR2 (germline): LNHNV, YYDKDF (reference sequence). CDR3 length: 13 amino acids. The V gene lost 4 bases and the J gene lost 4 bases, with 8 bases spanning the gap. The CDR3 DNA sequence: TGTGCCACCAGCATAGGGCAGTACAATGAGCAGTTCTTC. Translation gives CATSIGQYNEQFF.

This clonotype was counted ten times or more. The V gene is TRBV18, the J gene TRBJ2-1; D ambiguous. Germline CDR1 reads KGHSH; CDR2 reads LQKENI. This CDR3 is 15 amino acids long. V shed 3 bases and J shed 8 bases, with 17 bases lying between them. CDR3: CASSPGRTIVDEQFF. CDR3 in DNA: TGTGCCAGCTCACCCGGCAGGACCATTGTGGATGAGCAGTTCTTC.

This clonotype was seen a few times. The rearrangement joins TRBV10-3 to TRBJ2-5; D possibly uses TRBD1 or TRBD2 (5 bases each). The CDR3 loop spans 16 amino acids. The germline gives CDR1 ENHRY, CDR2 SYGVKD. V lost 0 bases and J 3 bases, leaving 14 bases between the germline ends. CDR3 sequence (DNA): TGTGCCATCAGTGAGTCGATCGAGGGGCTCGAAGAGACCCAGTACTTC. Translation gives CAISESIEGLEETQYF.

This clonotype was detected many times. The CDR3 is CSARPEYEQYF. DNA of the CDR3: TGCAGTGCTAGACCGGAGTACGAGCAGTACTTC. The chain employs TRBV20-1 and TRBJ2-7; no clear D gene. Germline assignment: CDR1 DFQATT and CDR2 SNEGSKA (reference sequence). V lost 2 bases and J lost 4, with 6 bases in between. The CDR3 has 11 residues.

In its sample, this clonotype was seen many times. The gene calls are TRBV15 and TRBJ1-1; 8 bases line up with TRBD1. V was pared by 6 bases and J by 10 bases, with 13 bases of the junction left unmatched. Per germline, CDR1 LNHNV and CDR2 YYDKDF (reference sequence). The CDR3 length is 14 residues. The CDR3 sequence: CATSPTGAGFGAFF. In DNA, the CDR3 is TGTGCCACCAGTCCGACAGGGGCCGGCTTTGGAGCTTTCTTT.

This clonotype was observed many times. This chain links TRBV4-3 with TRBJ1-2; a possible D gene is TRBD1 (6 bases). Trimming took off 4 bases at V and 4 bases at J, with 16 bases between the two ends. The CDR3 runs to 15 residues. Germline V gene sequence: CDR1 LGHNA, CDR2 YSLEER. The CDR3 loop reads CASSPGQLGSYGYTF. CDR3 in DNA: TGCGCCAGCAGCCCCGGACAGTTAGGCAGCTATGGCTACACCTTC.

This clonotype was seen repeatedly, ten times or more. This chain's CDR3 is CASSQSGTGHNEQFF. The CDR3 DNA follows: TGCGCCAGCAGCCAATCCGGGACAGGGCACAATGAGCAGTTCTTC. The chain couples TRBV4-1 to TRBJ2-1; 9 bases map to TRBD1. CDR1 is MGHRA, CDR2 YSYEKL, per germline. V dropped 2 bases and J dropped 5; count of bases not matched to a gene: 4. The CDR3 sequence is 15 residues long.

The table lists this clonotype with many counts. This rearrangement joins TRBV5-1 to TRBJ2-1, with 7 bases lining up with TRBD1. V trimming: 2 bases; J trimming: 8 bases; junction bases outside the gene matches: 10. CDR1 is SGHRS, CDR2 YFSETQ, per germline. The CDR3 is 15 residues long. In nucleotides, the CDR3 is TGCGCCAGCAGCTTAACCGGGACAGTGGTCGATGAGCAGTTCTTC. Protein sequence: CASSLTGTVVDEQFF. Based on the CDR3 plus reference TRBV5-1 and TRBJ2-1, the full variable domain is KAGVTQTPRYLIKTRGQQVTLSCSPISGHRSVSWYQQTPGQGLQFLFEYFSETQRNKGNFPGRFSGRQFSNSRSEMNVSTLELGDSALYLCASSLTGTVVDEQFFGPGTRLTVL.

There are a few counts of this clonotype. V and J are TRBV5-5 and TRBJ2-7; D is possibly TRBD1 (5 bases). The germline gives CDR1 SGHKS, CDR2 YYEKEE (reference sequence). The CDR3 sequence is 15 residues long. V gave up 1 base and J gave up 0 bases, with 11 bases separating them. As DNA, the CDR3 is TGTGCCAGCAGCTTGTGGGTCGACAGCTCCTACGAGCAGTACTTC. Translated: CASSLWVDSSYEQYF.

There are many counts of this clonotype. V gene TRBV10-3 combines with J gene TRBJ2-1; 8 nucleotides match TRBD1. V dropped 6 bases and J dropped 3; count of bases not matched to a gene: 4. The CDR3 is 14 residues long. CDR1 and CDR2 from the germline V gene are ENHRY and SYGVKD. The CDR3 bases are TGTGCCATCAGCCCGGGACAGGACTACAATGAGCAGTTCTTC. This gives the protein CAISPGQDYNEQFF.

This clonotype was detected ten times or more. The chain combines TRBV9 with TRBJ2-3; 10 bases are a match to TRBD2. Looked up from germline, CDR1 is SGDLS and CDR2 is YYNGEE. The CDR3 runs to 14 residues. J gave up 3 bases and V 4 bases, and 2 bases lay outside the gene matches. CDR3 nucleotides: TGTGCCAGCAGCTCTAGCGGGAGTACAGATACGCAGTATTTT. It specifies CASSSSGSTDTQYF.

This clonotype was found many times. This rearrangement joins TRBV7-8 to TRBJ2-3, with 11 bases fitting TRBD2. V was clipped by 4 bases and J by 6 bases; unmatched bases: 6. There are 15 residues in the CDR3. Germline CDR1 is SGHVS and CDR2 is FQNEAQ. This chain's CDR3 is CASSYRLAGWDTQYF. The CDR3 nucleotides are TGTGCCAGCAGCTACCGACTAGCGGGGTGGGATACGCAGTATTTT. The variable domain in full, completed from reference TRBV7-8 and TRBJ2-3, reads GAGVSQSPRYKVAKRGQDVALRCDPISGHVSLFWYQQALGQGPEFLTYFQNEAQLDKSGLPSDRFFAERPEGSVSTLKIQRTQQEDSAVYLCASSYRLAGWDTQYFGPGTRLTVL.

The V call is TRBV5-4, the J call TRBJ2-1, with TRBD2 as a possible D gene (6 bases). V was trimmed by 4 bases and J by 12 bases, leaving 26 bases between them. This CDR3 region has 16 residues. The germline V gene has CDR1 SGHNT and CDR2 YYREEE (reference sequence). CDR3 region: CASSPTTGMPASVQFF. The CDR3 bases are TGTGCCAGCAGCCCAACAACGGGTATGCCGGCTAGCGTGCAGTTCTTC.

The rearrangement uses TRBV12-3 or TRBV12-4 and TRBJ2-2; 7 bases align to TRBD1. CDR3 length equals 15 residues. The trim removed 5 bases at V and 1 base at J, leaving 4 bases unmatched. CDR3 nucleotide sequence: TGTGCCAGCAGTCCGTGGACAGGGAACACCGGGGAGCTGTTTTTT. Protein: CASSPWTGNTGELFF.

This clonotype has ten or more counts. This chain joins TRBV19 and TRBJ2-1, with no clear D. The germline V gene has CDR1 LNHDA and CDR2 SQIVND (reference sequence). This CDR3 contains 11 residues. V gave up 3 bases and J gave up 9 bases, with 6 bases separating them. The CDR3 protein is CASSISSEQFF. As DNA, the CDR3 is TGTGCCAGTAGTATTTCCAGTGAGCAGTTCTTC.

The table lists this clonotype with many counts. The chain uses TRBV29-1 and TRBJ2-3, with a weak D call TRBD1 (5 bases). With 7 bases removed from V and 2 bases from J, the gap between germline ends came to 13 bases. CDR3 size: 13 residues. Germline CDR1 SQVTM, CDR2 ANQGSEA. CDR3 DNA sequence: TGCAGCGGGACAACGGGTGACACAGATACGCAGTATTTT. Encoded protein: CSGTTGDTDTQYF.

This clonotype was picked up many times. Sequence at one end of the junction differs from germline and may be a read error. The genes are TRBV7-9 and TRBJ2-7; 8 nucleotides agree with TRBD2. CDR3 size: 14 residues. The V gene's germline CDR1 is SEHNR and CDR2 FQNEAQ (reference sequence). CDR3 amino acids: CASSLAGPSYEQYF. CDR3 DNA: TGTGCCAGCAGCCTAGCGGGCCCTTCCTACGAGCAGTACTTC.

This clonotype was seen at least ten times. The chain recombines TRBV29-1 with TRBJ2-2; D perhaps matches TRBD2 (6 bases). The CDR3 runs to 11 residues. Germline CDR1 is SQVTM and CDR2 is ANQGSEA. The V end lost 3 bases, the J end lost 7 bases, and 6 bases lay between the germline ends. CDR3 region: CSVEEGGELFF. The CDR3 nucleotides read TGCAGCGTTGAGGAGGGCGGGGAGCTGTTTTTT.

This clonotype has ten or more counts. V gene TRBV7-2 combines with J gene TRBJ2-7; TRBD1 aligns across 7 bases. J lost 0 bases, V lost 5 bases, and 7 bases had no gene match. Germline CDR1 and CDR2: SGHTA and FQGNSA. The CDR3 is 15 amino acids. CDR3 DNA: TGTGCCAGCAGCCCGATCGGGACAGCCTCCTACGAGCAGTACTTC. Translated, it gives CASSPIGTASYEQYF.

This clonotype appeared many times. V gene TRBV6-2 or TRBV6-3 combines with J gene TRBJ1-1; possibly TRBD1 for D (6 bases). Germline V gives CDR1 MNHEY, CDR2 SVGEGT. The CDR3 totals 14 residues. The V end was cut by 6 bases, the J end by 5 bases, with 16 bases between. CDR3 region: CASRRLTGLTEAFF. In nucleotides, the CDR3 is TGTGCCAGCAGGAGACTAACAGGGTTGACTGAAGCTTTCTTT.

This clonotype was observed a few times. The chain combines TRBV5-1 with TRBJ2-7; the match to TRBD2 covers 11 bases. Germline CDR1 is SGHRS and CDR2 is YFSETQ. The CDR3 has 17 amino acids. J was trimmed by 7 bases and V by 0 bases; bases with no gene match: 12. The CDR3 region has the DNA TGCGCCAGCAGCTTGGATACTAGCGGGAGTCCCCCCTTTGAGCAGTACTTC. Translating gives CASSLDTSGSPPFEQYF.

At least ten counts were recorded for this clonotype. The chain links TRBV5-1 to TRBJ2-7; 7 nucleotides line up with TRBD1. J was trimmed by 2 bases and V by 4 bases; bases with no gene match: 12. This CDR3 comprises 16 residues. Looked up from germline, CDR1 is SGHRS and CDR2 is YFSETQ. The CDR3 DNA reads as TGCGCCAGCAGCGGGCCACAGGGGACCTCCACCTACGAGCAGTACTTC. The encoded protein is CASSGPQGTSTYEQYF.

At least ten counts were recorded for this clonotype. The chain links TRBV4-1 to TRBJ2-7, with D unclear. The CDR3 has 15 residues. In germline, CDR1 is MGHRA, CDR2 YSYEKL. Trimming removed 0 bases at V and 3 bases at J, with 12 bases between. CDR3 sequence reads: CASSQEVGRGYEQYF. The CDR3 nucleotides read TGCGCCAGCAGCCAAGAGGTCGGCAGAGGCTACGAGCAGTACTTC.

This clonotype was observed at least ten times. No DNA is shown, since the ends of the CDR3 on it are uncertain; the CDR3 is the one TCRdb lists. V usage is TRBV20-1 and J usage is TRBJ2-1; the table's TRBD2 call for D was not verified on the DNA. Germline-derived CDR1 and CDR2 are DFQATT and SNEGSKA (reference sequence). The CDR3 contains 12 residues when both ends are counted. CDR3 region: CSAGDFGNEQFF.

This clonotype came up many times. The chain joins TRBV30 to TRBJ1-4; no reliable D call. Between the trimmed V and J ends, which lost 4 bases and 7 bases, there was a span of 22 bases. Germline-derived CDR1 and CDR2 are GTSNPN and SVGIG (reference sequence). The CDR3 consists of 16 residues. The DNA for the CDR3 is TGTGCCTGGATCCTCGAGGTGTCCTATCCCGGTGAAAAACTGTTTTTT. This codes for CAWILEVSYPGEKLFF.

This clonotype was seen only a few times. CDR3 region: CASSLGTGAETQYF. The CDR3, as DNA: TGTGCCAGCAGTTTAGGGACAGGGGCCGAGACCCAGTACTTC. The J gene is TRBJ2-5, the V gene TRBV27; 10 bases are a match to TRBD1. The CDR3 sequence is 14 residues long. Trimming cost V 2 bases and J 5 bases; bases outside gene matches: 2. The germline gives CDR1 MNHEY, CDR2 SMNVEV (reference sequence).

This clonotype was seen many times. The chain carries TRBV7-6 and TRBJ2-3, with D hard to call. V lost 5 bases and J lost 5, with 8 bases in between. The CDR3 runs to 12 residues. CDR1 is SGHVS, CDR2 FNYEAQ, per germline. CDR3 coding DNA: TGTGCCAGCAGCCGTGTGGAAGATACGCAGTATTTT. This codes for CASSRVEDTQYF.